What follows describes a single T cell receptor beta chain. Its target is unknown. These data belong to a study of cytomegalovirus exposure and HLA in healthy donors. The primer mix had 60 Vbeta and 13 Jbeta primers. This table comes from immunoSEQ multiplex PCR, and its TCRdb copy is limited to in-frame clones, with some not included. Of about 110,000 clones in the sample, roughly 80% were seen once. Regarding the study as a whole: Among CMV-associated TCR beta chains, most appeared HLA-restricted in a later analysis. Fewer N-insertions (relative to the roughly 700-donor mean) were reportedly seen in an Asian-associated ancestry cluster in a later analysis. There were several of the most significant clusters that appeared linked to common viral pathogens in a later analysis.

Trimming took 0 bases from V and 9 from J, leaving 15 bases between them. This CDR3 spans 15 amino acids. CDR1 GTSNPN and CDR2 SVGIG come from the germline V gene (reference sequence). The TCR originated in a man younger than 45 in good health and CMV-seropositive. The chain has TRBV30 and TRBJ1-6, with D hard to call. Input material: PBMCs. The CDR3 loop is CAWSVRGGSVSPLHF. The CDR3, as DNA: TGTGCCTGGAGTGTACGTGGAGGGTCGGTTTCACCCCTCCACTTT.